A single sample is the source of the 15 T cell receptor beta chains below, sequenced in a study of OX40 agonist ivuxolimab in advanced cancers. Here immunoSEQ multiplex PCR was the method, and the copy in TCRdb shows in-frame clones only, minus some. The sample has fewer than 85,000 clones; approximately 85% are singletons. The sample in question was CD4+ or CD8+ T cells sorted from blood, obtained in a trial of the OX40 agonist ivuxolimab. The source is an adult with an advanced solid tumor such as melanoma, head and neck, liver or kidney cancer.

The chain uses TRBV30 and TRBJ2-7, with D possibly TRBD1 on 6 matching bases. The germline CDR1 and CDR2 sequences are GTSNPN and SVGIG (reference sequence). V lost 2 bases and J 2 bases, leaving 13 bases between the germline ends. The CDR3 length is 14 residues. The DNA of the CDR3 is TGTGCCTGGAGTCACCGTTCAGGGGCCTACGAGCAGTACTTC. It encodes CAWSHRSGAYEQYF.

V gene TRBV6-1 combines with J gene TRBJ1-1; D not certain. Germline V gene data show CDR1 as MNHNS and CDR2 as SASEGT. Between the trimmed V and J ends, which lost 7 bases and 7 bases, there was a span of 16 bases. This CDR3 comprises 13 residues. CDR3 sequence reads: CASNTRAVLEAFF. The CDR3 bases are TGTGCCAGCAACACGAGGGCTGTACTTGAAGCTTTCTTT.

V gene TRBV5-1 combines with J gene TRBJ2-1, with D possibly being TRBD1 (5 bases). Germline V CDR1 and CDR2: SGHRS, YFSETQ. This CDR3 has 14 amino acids. The V and J ends lost 0 bases and 12 bases respectively, with 16 bases between them. CDR3 amino acids: CASSLDSLTRGQFF. Here the CDR3 DNA reads TGCGCCAGCAGCTTGGACAGCCTTACAAGGGGGCAGTTCTTC.

This clone was seen once. The gene calls are TRBV27 and TRBJ1-4; the match to TRBD1 covers 7 bases. The germline gives CDR1 MNHEY, CDR2 SMNVEV (reference sequence). V gave up 5 bases and J gave up 0 bases; unmatched junction bases: 6. This CDR3 has 16 residues. The CDR3 coding sequence is TGTGCCAGCAGTCAGTACAGGGGAGCAACTAATGAAAAACTGTTTTTT. This translates into CASSQYRGATNEKLFF. The entire variable domain, with the rest obtained from reference TRBV27 and TRBJ1-4, is as follows: EAQVTQNPRYLITVTGKKLTVTCSQNMNHEYMSWYRQDPGLGLRQIYYSMNVEVTDKGDVPEGYKVSRKEKRNFPLILESPSPNQTSLYFCASSQYRGATNEKLFFGSGTQLSVL.

This clone was detected a few times. V and J are TRBV18 and TRBJ2-3, with 8 bases identical to TRBD1. Germline V gene sequence: CDR1 KGHSH, CDR2 LQKENI. The ends lost 1 base at V and 3 bases at J; junction bases unmatched: 18. The CDR3 extends over 20 amino acids. The chain's CDR3 is CASSPRPGTGRLVETDTQYF. CDR3 nucleotides: TGTGCCAGCTCACCACGACCCGGGACAGGTCGGCTAGTGGAGACAGATACGCAGTATTTT. Combining the CDR3 with reference TRBV18 and TRBJ2-3 gives the whole variable domain NAGVMQNPRHLVRRRGQEARLRCSPMKGHSHVYWYRQLPEEGLKFMVYLQKENIIDESGMPKERFSAEFPKEGPSILRIQQVVRGDSAAYFCASSPRPGTGRLVETDTQYFGPGTRLTVL.

The chain recombines TRBV28 with TRBJ1-1; no clear D. Germline-derived CDR1 and CDR2 are MDHEN and SYDVKM. Trimming pared 2 bases from V and 6 bases from J, leaving 13 bases between. The CDR3 contains 14 residues. CDR3 bases: TGTGCCAGCAGTTTAGGCACTTACAAACCTGAAGCTTTCTTT. Translated: CASSLGTYKPEAFF. Combining the CDR3 with reference TRBV28 and TRBJ1-1 gives the whole variable domain DVKVTQSSRYLVKRTGEKVFLECVQDMDHENMFWYRQDPGLGLRLIYFSYDVKMKEKGDIPEGYSVSREKKERFSLILESASTNQTSMYLCASSLGTYKPEAFFGQGTRLTVV.

This clone showed up many times. V usage is TRBV10-1 and J usage is TRBJ2-1; 7 positions match TRBD1. V lost 2 bases, J lost 8 bases, and 3 bases stayed unmatched. The CDR3 length is 13 residues. Per the germline V gene, CDR1 is WNHNN and CDR2 is SYGVQD (reference sequence). CDR3 sequence (DNA): TGCGCCAGCAGTGAGATAGGGGGCTATGAGCAGTTCTTC. It is translated as CASSEIGGYEQFF.

The V call is TRBV11-3, the J call TRBJ2-3; 11 positions agree with TRBD2. V gave up 5 bases and J gave up 6 bases; unmatched junction bases: 4. The CDR3 consists of 14 residues. Germline-derived CDR1 and CDR2 are SGHNT and YENEEA. CDR3 residues: CASSPRLAGDTQYF. In DNA form, the CDR3 reads TGTGCCAGCAGCCCGCGACTAGCGGGGGATACGCAGTATTTT.

This chain joins TRBV2 and TRBJ1-5; no firm D call. The CDR3 length is 13 residues. V was pared by 4 bases and J by 1 base, with 5 bases between. In germline, CDR1 is SNHLY, CDR2 FYNNEI. CDR3 in amino acids: CASSAVSNQPQHF. CDR3 DNA sequence: TGTGCCAGCAGTGCCGTCAGCAATCAGCCCCAGCATTTT. The full variable domain, with the rest looked up from reference TRBV2 and TRBJ1-5, is EPEVTQTPSHQVTQMGQEVILRCVPISNHLYFYWYRQILGQKVEFLVSFYNNEISEKSEIFDDQFSVERPDGSNFTLKIRSTKLEDSAMYFCASSAVSNQPQHFGDGTRLSIL.

The J gene is TRBJ1-4, the V gene TRBV28, with D tentatively TRBD1 (6 bases). The V end lost 7 bases, the J end lost 0 bases, and 12 bases lay between the germline ends. Germline V gene data show CDR1 as MDHEN and CDR2 as SYDVKM. The CDR3 runs to 15 residues. CDR3 region: CASKTGGTTNEKLFF. In DNA form, the CDR3 reads TGTGCCAGCAAGACAGGCGGTACAACTAATGAAAAACTGTTTTTT.

The chain is built from TRBV10-3 and TRBJ1-3, with D unresolved. The CDR3 runs 13 residues. V lost 7 bases to trimming and J lost 2 bases, with 9 bases between them. CDR1 and CDR2 (germline): ENHRY, SYGVKD. The CDR3 is CAIKEATGNTIYF. Written as DNA, the CDR3 is TGTGCCATCAAGGAGGCCACTGGAAACACCATATATTTT.

This clone was counted a few times. The J gene is TRBJ2-7, the V gene TRBV5-4, with 9 nucleotides matching TRBD1. Germline CDR1 is SGHNT and CDR2 is YYREEE (reference sequence). The CDR3 length is 16 residues. Germline trimming cut 4 bases from V and 5 bases from J; bases unmatched to any gene: 13. CDR3 amino acids: CASSRYDRGIRNEQYF. The CDR3 nucleotides read TGTGCCAGCAGCCGATATGACAGGGGGATAAGGAACGAGCAGTACTTC.

This chain links TRBV19 with TRBJ2-5; perhaps TRBD2 as D (6 bases). Per germline, CDR1 LNHDA and CDR2 SQIVND (reference sequence). This CDR3 is built from 15 residues. V was trimmed by 6 bases and J by 5 bases, leaving 19 bases between them. The CDR3 DNA sequence: TGTGCCAGTAGGCCCCGGGACTTTAAAGGGGAGACCCAGTACTTC. Translated: CASRPRDFKGETQYF.

The rearrangement links TRBV6-1 to TRBJ1-1, with no clear D. The germline V gene encodes CDR1 MNHNS and CDR2 SASEGT. V was clipped by 3 bases and J by 2 bases, with 7 bases between them. CDR3 size: 13 residues. DNA of the CDR3: TGTGCCAGCAGTGAGCAGGTTAACACTGAAGCTTTCTTT. Translated: CASSEQVNTEAFF.

This clone was seen just once. This chain connects TRBV7-9 to TRBJ2-1; the match to TRBD2 covers 9 bases. Per germline, CDR1 SEHNR and CDR2 FQNEAQ (reference sequence). The trim removed 5 bases at V and 9 bases at J, leaving 14 bases unmatched. The CDR3 sequence is 16 residues long. Written as DNA, the CDR3 is TGTGCCAGCAGCCTACTTAGCGGGAGCGCCTACGGTGAGCAGTTCTTC. It codes for CASSLLSGSAYGEQFF.